The source of this T cell receptor beta chain is a study of T cell responses to AZD1222 COVID-19 vaccine. The data were produced by immunoSEQ multiplex PCR, yet TCRdb's version contains in-frame clones alone and is incomplete. The sample includes 150,000 to 160,000 clones, around 86% of them seen just once. As concerns this clone: Its antigen is unknown.

J was trimmed by 7 bases and V by 4 bases; bases with no gene match: 7. CDR3 length: 13 amino acids. Germline V gene lookup returns CDR1 SGHTS and CDR2 YDEGEE. Findings and limits, study-wide: Baseline seropositivity characterized only a handful of AZD1222 recipients. Donors were largely white British and mainly female; clonal diversity was possibly underestimated. Across the whole spike, CD4 TCRs peaked at regions 160-218 and 743-854. No repertoire was sampled before or during the peak T cell response, only after it.

The TCR comes from an adult who received the AZD1222 COVID-19 vaccine. The starting material was peripheral blood, obtained 28 days after the second AZD1222 dose. The gene calls are TRBV5-8 and TRBJ1-2, with TRBD1 matching over 7 bases. CDR3 protein: CASSLTGAGGYTF. The CDR3 nucleotides are TGTGCCAGCAGCCTAACAGGGGCGGGTGGCTACACCTTC.